One sample yielded the 5 T cell receptor beta chains listed below, sequenced in a study of T cell clonotyping in hematopoietic cell transplantation. Using immunoSEQ multiplex PCR, the repertoire was profiled, and TCRdb retains in-frame clones only, with some absent. The sample lists 69,000 or so clones, roughly 94% occurring once. Input material: peripheral blood mononuclear cells. These receptors were obtained from a man aged 50 to 60 in good health. Some clones in this sample may be carry-over from other donors' samples.

The chain joins TRBV4-3 to TRBJ1-2, with no clear D. Germline V gene sequence: CDR1 LGHNA, CDR2 YSLEER. The CDR3 covers 17 residues. V was cut by 2 bases and J by 2 bases, with 18 bases left in between. CDR3 loop: CASSQIGGQRQNYGYTF. CDR3 nucleotide sequence: TGCGCCAGCAGCCAAATAGGAGGCCAGCGACAAAACTATGGCTACACCTTC.

The chain uses TRBV9 and TRBJ2-3; 12 positions agree with TRBD2. The ends lost 0 bases at V and 8 bases at J; junction bases unmatched: 7. This CDR3 comprises 16 residues. Germline V gene sequence: CDR1 SGDLS, CDR2 YYNGEE. The CDR3: CASSVALAGGPVTQYF. The CDR3 DNA is TGTGCCAGCAGCGTAGCTCTAGCGGGGGGGCCTGTTACGCAGTATTTT.

V usage is TRBV5-8 and J usage is TRBJ2-7, with unresolved D. CDR1 is SGHTS, CDR2 YDEGEE, per germline. V shed 2 bases and J shed 3 bases, with 6 bases lying between them. This CDR3 spans 12 amino acids. This chain's CDR3 is CASSLQFYEQYF. In nucleotides, the CDR3 is TGTGCCAGCAGCTTACAGTTCTACGAGCAGTACTTC.

The chain is built from TRBV9 and TRBJ2-5; 9 nucleotides line up with TRBD1. V dropped 2 bases and J dropped 1; count of bases not matched to a gene: 9. Looked up from germline, CDR1 is SGDLS and CDR2 is YYNGEE. This CDR3 is 17 amino acids long. The CDR3 DNA is TGTGCCAGCAGCGTTGGATGGACAGGGGCCCTCCAAGAGACCCAGTACTTC. Its protein product is CASSVGWTGALQETQYF.

CDR3: CASSLTTDTQYF. The CDR3 region has the DNA TGTGCCAGCAGCTTAACCACAGATACGCAGTATTTT. This chain links TRBV5-4 with TRBJ2-3, with D unclear. V lost 2 bases and J 2 bases, leaving 3 bases between the germline ends. CDR3 length: 12 amino acids. Germline loops: CDR1 SGHNT, CDR2 YYREEE (reference sequence).